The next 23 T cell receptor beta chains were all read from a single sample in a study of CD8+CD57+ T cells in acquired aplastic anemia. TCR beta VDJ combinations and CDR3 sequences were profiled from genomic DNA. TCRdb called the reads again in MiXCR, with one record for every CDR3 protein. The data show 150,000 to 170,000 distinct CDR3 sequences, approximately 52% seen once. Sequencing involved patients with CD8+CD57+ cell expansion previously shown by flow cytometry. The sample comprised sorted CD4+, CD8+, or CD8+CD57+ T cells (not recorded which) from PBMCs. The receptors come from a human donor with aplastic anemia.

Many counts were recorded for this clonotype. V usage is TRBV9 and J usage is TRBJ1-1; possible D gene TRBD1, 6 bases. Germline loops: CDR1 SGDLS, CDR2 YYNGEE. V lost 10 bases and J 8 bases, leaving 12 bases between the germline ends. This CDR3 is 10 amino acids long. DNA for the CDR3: TGTGCCTCCGGGGGCCCCGAAGCTTTCTTT. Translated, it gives CASGGPEAFF. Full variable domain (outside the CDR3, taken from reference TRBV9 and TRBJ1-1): DSGVTQTPKHLITATGQRVTLRCSPRSGDLSVYWYQQSLDQGLQFLIQYYNGEERAKGNILERFSAQQFPDLHSELNLSSLELGDSALYFCASGGPEAFFGQGTRLTVV.

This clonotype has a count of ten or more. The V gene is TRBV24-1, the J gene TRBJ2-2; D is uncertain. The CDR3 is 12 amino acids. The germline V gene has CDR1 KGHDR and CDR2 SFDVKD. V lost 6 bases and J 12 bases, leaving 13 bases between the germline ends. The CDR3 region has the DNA TGTGCCACCAGTAGTCCTAATGGGAAGCTGTTTTTT. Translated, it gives CATSSPNGKLFF.

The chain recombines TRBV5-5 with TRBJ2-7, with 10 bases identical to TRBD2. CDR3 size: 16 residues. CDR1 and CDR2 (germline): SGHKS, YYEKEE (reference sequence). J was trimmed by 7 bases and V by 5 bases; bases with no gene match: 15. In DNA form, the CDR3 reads TGTGCCAGCAGTCAGCTAGCGGGAGCGGTACCCTTGGAGCAGTACTTC. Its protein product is CASSQLAGAVPLEQYF.

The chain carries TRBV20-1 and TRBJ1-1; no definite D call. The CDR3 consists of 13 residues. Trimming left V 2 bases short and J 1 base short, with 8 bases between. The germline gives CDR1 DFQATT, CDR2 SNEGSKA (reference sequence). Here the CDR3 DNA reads TGCAGTGCTAGATCACAGCCGAACACTGAAGCTTTCTTT. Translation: CSARSQPNTEAFF.

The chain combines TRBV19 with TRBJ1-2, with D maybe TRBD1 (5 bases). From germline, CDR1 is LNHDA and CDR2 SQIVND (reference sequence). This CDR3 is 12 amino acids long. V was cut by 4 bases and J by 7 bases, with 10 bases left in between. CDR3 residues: CASSSLGGGYTF. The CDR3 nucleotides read TGTGCCAGTAGTAGCCTCGGGGGTGGCTACACCTTC.

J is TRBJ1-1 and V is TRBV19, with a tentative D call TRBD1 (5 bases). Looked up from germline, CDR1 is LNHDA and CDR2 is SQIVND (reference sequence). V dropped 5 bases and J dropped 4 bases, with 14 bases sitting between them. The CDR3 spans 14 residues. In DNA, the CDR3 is TGTGCCAGTAGTCTACTGGGGCTGAGCACTGAAGCTTTCTTT. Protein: CASSLLGLSTEAFF.

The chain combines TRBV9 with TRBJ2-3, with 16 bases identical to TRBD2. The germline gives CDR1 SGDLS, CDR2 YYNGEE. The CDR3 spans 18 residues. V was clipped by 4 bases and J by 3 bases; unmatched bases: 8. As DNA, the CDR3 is TGTGCCAGCAGCATAATGGGACTAGCGGGGGGGAGGACAGATACGCAGTATTTT. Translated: CASSIMGLAGGRTDTQYF.

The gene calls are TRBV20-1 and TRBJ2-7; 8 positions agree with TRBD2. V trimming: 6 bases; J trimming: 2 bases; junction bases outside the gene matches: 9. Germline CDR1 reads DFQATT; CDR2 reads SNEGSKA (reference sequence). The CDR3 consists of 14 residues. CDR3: CSAPTSGSTYEQYF. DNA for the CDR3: TGCAGTGCCCCTACTAGCGGTTCCACCTACGAGCAGTACTTC.

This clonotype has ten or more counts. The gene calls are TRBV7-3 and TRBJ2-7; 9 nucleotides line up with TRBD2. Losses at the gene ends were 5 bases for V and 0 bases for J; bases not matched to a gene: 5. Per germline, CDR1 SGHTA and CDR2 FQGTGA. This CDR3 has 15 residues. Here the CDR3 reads CASSLSGGPSYEQYF. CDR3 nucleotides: TGTGCCAGCAGCCTAAGCGGGGGGCCCTCCTACGAGCAGTACTTC.

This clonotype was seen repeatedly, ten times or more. The CDR3 nucleotides are TGTGCCAGCAGCTTAGGCCAACAGGGGAGCACTGAAGCTTTCTTT. Translated, it gives CASSLGQQGSTEAFF. This chain connects TRBV7-6 to TRBJ1-1; TRBD1 matches 7 bases. Trimming removed 1 base from V and 4 bases from J; junction bases left unmatched: 6. CDR3 length: 15 residues. CDR1 SGHVS and CDR2 FNYEAQ come from the germline V gene.

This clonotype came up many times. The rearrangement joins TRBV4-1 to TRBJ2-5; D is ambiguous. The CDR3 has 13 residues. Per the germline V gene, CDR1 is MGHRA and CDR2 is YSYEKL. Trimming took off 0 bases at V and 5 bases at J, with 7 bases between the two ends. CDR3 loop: CASSQEGWETQYF. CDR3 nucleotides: TGCGCCAGCAGCCAAGAGGGCTGGGAGACCCAGTACTTC.

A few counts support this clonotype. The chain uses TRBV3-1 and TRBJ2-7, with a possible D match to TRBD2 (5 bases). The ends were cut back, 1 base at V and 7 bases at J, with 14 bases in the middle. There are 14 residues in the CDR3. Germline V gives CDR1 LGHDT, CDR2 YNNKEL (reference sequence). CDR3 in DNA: TGTGCCAGCAGCCAAGTAGCCAGCGGAGGTGAGCAGTACTTC. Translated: CASSQVASGGEQYF.

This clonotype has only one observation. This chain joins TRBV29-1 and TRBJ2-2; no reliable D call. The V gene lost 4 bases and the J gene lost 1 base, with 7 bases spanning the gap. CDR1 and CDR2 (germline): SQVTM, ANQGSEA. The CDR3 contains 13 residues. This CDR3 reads CSVVSVNTGELFF. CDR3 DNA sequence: TGCAGCGTTGTCTCAGTGAACACCGGGGAGCTGTTTTTT.

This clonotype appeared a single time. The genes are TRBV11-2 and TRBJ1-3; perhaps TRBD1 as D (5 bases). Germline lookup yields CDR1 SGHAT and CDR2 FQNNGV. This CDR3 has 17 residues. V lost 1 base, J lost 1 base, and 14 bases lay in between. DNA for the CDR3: TGTGCCAGCAGCTTAGGGGGGACTGCTCCTTCTGGAAACACCATATATTTT. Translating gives CASSLGGTAPSGNTIYF.

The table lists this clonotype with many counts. The CDR3 reads CASSLSPGTTSSHSEQFF. The CDR3 region has the DNA TGTGCCAGCAGTCTTAGCCCCGGGACCACATCGTCGCATAGTGAGCAGTTCTTC. The J gene is TRBJ2-1, the V gene TRBV12-3 or TRBV12-4; either TRBD1 or TRBD2 may supply D (5 bases each). This CDR3 is 18 amino acids long. Trimming took off 5 bases at V and 9 bases at J, with 29 bases between the two ends.

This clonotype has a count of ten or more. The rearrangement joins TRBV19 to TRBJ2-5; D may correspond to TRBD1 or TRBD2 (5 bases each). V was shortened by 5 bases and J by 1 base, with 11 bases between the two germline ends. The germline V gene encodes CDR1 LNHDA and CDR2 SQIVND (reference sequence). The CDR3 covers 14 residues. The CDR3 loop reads CASSARGTQETQYF. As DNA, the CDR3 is TGTGCCAGTAGTGCCCGTGGGACCCAAGAGACCCAGTACTTC.

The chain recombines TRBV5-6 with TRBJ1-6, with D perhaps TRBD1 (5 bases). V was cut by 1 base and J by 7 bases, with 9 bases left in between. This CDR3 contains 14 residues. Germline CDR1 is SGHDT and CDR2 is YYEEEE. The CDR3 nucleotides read TGTGCCAGCAGCTTGTCAGGGCTGAATTCACCCCTCCACTTT. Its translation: CASSLSGLNSPLHF.

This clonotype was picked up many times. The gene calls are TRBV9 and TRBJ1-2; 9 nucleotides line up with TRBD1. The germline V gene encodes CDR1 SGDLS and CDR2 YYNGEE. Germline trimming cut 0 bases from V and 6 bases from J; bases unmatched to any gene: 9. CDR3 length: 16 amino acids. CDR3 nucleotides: TGTGCCAGCAGCGTAGGAAACAGGGGGCTCGGCGATGGCTACACCTTC. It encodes CASSVGNRGLGDGYTF.

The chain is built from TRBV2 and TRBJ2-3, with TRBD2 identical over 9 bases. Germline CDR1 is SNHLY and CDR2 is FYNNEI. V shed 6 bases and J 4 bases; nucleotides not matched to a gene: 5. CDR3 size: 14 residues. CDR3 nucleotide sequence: TGTGCCAGCAGGCGGACTAGCGTAGCAGATACGCAGTATTTT. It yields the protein CASRRTSVADTQYF.

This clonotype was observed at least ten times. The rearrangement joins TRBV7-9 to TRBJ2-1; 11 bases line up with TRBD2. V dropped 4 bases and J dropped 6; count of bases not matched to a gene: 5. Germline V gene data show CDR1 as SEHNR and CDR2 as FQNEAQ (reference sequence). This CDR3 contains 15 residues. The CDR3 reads CASSSVAGGRNEQFF. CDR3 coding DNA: TGTGCCAGCAGCTCCGTAGCGGGGGGGCGCAATGAGCAGTTCTTC.

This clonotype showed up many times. The CDR3 DNA sequence: TGTGCCAGTTGGAGCGGGGGGTATACAGATACGCAGTATTTT. It codes for CASWSGGYTDTQYF. This chain links TRBV19 with TRBJ2-3, with TRBD2 identical over 9 bases. V lost 8 bases and J lost 3; bases outside the gene matches: 6. Germline loops: CDR1 LNHDA, CDR2 SQIVND (reference sequence). The CDR3 loop spans 14 amino acids. Full variable domain (outside the CDR3, taken from reference TRBV19 and TRBJ2-3): DGGITQSPKYLFRKEGQNVTLSCEQNLNHDAMYWYRQDPGQGLRLIYYSQIVNDFQKGDIAEGYSVSREKKESFPLTVTSAQKNPTAFYLCASWSGGYTDTQYFGPGTRLTVL.

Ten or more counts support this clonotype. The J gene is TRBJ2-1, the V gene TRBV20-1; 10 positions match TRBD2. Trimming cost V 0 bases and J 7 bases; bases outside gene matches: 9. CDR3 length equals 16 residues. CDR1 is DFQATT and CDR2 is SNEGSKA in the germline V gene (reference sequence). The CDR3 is CSARDILAGVGNEQFF. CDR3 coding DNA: TGCAGTGCTAGAGATATCCTAGCGGGGGTCGGGAATGAGCAGTTCTTC.

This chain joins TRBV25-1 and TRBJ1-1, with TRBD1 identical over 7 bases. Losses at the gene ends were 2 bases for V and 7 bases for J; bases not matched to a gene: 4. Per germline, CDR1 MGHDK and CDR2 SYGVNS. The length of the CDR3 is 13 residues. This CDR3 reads CASSEPGQREAFF. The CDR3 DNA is TGTGCCAGCAGTGAACCGGGACAGCGTGAAGCTTTCTTT.